The T cell receptor (beta chain) described here comes from a study of blood T cell repertoires in COVID-19. Libraries were prepared by immunoSEQ multiplex PCR; TCRdb keeps only in-frame clonotypes and omits some of them. Found here are tens of thousands of clones, around 79% of them singletons; the top ten hold about 16%. The receptor's source is a human donor in a cohort sampled during active COVID-19. Sequencing was performed on peripheral blood.

The CDR3 loop is CASRGTQSSYNEQFF. The DNA for the CDR3 is TGCGCCAGCAGAGGAACACAGAGCTCCTACAATGAGCAGTTCTTC. This rearrangement joins TRBV4-1 to TRBJ2-1; no clear D gene. Trimming shortened V by 6 bases and J by 0 bases, and 12 bases separated the two germline ends. The CDR3 totals 15 residues. From germline, CDR1 is MGHRA and CDR2 YSYEKL.